The 17 T cell receptor beta chains presented below share a single source sample, sequenced in a study of spatial heterogeneity in lung cancer. A single record per CDR3 protein comes from TCRdb applying MiXCR to the 5' RACE reads. This table holds some 34,000 distinct CDR3 sequences, under 8% found once. Time point meaning: sample taken at primary tumor resection. The source material was PBMCs, sampled at surgery. These receptors originate from a female donor with early-stage non-small cell lung cancer.

The chain combines TRBV20-1 with TRBJ1-1; weak D call: TRBD1 (6 bases). There are 13 residues in the CDR3. Looked up from germline, CDR1 is DFQATT and CDR2 is SNEGSKA (reference sequence). The V end was cut by 7 bases, the J end by 1 base, with 13 bases between. Written as DNA, the CDR3 is TGCAGTGTTGTCAGGGGAGGGAACACTGAAGCTTTCTTT. This gives the protein CSVVRGGNTEAFF.

This clonotype was seen at least ten times. This chain links TRBV29-1 with TRBJ2-1; D call uncertain. The germline V gene encodes CDR1 SQVTM and CDR2 ANQGSEA. The CDR3 loop spans 14 amino acids. With 3 bases removed from V and 0 bases from J, the gap between germline ends came to 9 bases. The CDR3 reads CSVDDGHSYNEQFF. The CDR3 nucleotides are TGCAGCGTTGACGACGGCCACTCCTACAATGAGCAGTTCTTC.

This clonotype occurred many times. CDR3 residues: CSVDWGDAETQYF. The DNA of the CDR3 is TGCAGCGTTGACTGGGGGGACGCTGAGACCCAGTACTTC. V is TRBV29-1 and J is TRBJ2-5, with TRBD2 as a possible D gene (6 bases). V was trimmed by 3 bases and J by 5 bases, leaving 13 bases between them. This CDR3 is built from 13 residues. Germline assignment: CDR1 SQVTM and CDR2 ANQGSEA. Variable domain in full (rest from reference TRBV29-1 and TRBJ2-5): SAVISQKPSRDICQRGTSLTIQCQVDSQVTMMFWYRQQPGQSLTLIATANQGSEATYESGFVIDKFPISRPNLTFSTLTVSNMSPEDSSIYLCSVDWGDAETQYFGPGTRLLVL.

The chain uses TRBV7-9 and TRBJ1-4; D unclear. The germline V gene encodes CDR1 SEHNR and CDR2 FQNEAQ (reference sequence). Trimming took off 3 bases at V and 8 bases at J, with 4 bases between the two ends. The CDR3 contains 11 residues. This chain's CDR3 is CASSFKEKLFF. CDR3 DNA: TGTGCCAGCAGCTTTAAAGAAAAACTGTTTTTT. Full variable domain (missing parts from reference TRBV7-9 and TRBJ1-4): DTGVSQNPRHKITKRGQNVTFRCDPISEHNRLYWYRQTLGQGPEFLTYFQNEAQLEKSRLLSDRFSAERPKGSFSTLEIQRTEQGDSAMYLCASSFKEKLFFGSGTQLSVL.

There are many counts of this clonotype. The V and J genes are TRBV5-1 and TRBJ2-1; 7 nucleotides agree with TRBD1. V trimming: 0 bases; J trimming: 10 bases; junction bases outside the gene matches: 4. The CDR3 consists of 13 residues. CDR1 and CDR2 from the germline V gene are SGHRS and YFSETQ. CDR3 residues: CASSLGGGSEQFF. As DNA, the CDR3 is TGCGCCAGCAGCTTGGGAGGGGGCAGCGAGCAGTTCTTC.

In its sample, this clonotype was seen many times. This chain joins TRBV28 and TRBJ1-4; no reliable D call. The germline V gene has CDR1 MDHEN and CDR2 SYDVKM. The CDR3 spans 14 residues. Trimming removed 5 bases from V and 8 bases from J, with 15 bases in between. Here the CDR3 DNA reads TGTGCCAGCAGTCCCCGGGCGGCCCGGGAAAAACTGTTTTTT. This translates into CASSPRAAREKLFF.

This clonotype was counted at least ten times. Compared with germline, one end of the junction differs, possibly owing to a read error. CDR3 nucleotides: TGTGCCAGCAGCAAAGAGGCCCATTTGGGGGGACTCTTC. Its protein product is CASSKEAHLGGLF. The chain couples TRBV7-2 to TRBJ2-1; perhaps TRBD2 as D (6 bases). This CDR3 comprises 13 residues. Germline CDR1 and CDR2: SGHTA and FQGNSA.

This clonotype was picked up many times. The J gene is TRBJ1-4, the V gene TRBV6-6; D is undetermined. This CDR3 contains 13 residues. Trimming removed 4 bases from V and 6 bases from J, with 9 bases in between. Germline loops: CDR1 MNHNY, CDR2 SVGAGI (reference sequence). The CDR3 loop is CASSSQADEKLFF. The CDR3 region has the DNA TGTGCCAGCAGTTCGCAGGCGGATGAAAAACTGTTTTTT.

This rearrangement joins TRBV5-1 to TRBJ2-5; 9 bases fit TRBD1. Trimming removed 3 bases from V and 4 bases from J; junction bases left unmatched: 10. Germline loops: CDR1 SGHRS, CDR2 YFSETQ. The CDR3 is made up of 16 amino acids. The CDR3 DNA reads TGCGCCAGCAGCTGGCCCAAGGGACAGGGAGGAGAGACCCAGTACTTC. Translating gives CASSWPKGQGGETQYF.

This clonotype showed up many times. The chain has TRBV5-1 and TRBJ2-1; TRBD2 agrees at 13 bases. Per germline, CDR1 SGHRS and CDR2 YFSETQ. With V trimmed by 4 bases and J by 5 bases, 6 bases remained unmatched. This CDR3 contains 16 residues. The CDR3 region is CASSPTSGGVHNEQFF. CDR3 in DNA: TGCGCCAGCAGCCCTACTAGCGGGGGGGTCCACAATGAGCAGTTCTTC.

At least ten counts were recorded for this clonotype. V gene TRBV20-1 combines with J gene TRBJ1-4, with 7 nucleotides matching TRBD1. The length of the CDR3 is 15 residues. Germline V gene data show CDR1 as DFQATT and CDR2 as SNEGSKA (reference sequence). Losses at the gene ends were 3 bases for V and 6 bases for J; bases not matched to a gene: 10. CDR3 in amino acids: CSASRTGAGDEKLFF. As DNA, the CDR3 is TGCAGTGCTAGTCGAACAGGGGCTGGGGATGAAAAACTGTTTTTT.

There are many counts of this clonotype. This rearrangement joins TRBV6-6 to TRBJ2-7, with D perhaps assigned TRBD1 or TRBD2 (5 bases each). The V gene's germline CDR1 is MNHNY and CDR2 SVGAGI (reference sequence). Trimming cost V 2 bases and J 3 bases, with 11 bases left between them. The CDR3 is 14 amino acids. The CDR3 DNA reads TGTGCCAGCAGTTACCCGGGGCGGAGCTACGAGCAGTACTTC. It encodes CASSYPGRSYEQYF.

The table lists this clonotype with a few counts. The rearrangement joins TRBV7-9 to TRBJ1-4; TRBD1 is a possible D gene (5 bases). Trimming removed 6 bases from V and 10 bases from J, with 12 bases in between. The CDR3 extends over 12 amino acids. Per germline, CDR1 SEHNR and CDR2 FQNEAQ (reference sequence). The CDR3 DNA reads as TGTGCCAGCAGTTACAGGTTGGGAAAACTGTTTTTT. It encodes CASSYRLGKLFF.

This chain connects TRBV19 to TRBJ2-7; D unclear. This CDR3 is 14 amino acids long. CDR1 and CDR2 from the germline V gene are LNHDA and SQIVND (reference sequence). Trimming took off 6 bases at V and 3 bases at J, with 15 bases between the two ends. CDR3 DNA sequence: TGTGCCAGTAGGGAAAGGGCAGGCCTCTACGAGCAGTACTTC. Translating gives CASRERAGLYEQYF.

This clonotype was picked up many times. The V call is TRBV4-1, the J call TRBJ1-5; no definite D call. Germline-derived CDR1 and CDR2 are MGHRA and YSYEKL. The CDR3 loop spans 20 amino acids. V was cut by 1 base and J by 6 bases, with 28 bases left in between. Here the CDR3 DNA reads TGCGCCAGCAGCCAAGTATCGGCGCTACCCACTATTCTCAGAGGTCAGCCCCAGCATTTT. Its translation: CASSQVSALPTILRGQPQHF.

This clonotype showed up many times. This chain connects TRBV10-3 to TRBJ2-3, with D possibly TRBD1 on 5 matching bases. Germline V lookup: CDR1 ENHRY, CDR2 SYGVKD. This CDR3 is built from 13 residues. Trimming removed 0 bases at V and 4 bases at J, with 5 bases between. The chain's CDR3 is CAISESGADTQYF. The CDR3 bases are TGTGCCATCAGTGAGTCAGGGGCAGATACGCAGTATTTT.

The chain carries TRBV5-8 and TRBJ2-2, with D possibly matching TRBD1 (5 bases). There are 15 residues in the CDR3. Per the germline V gene, CDR1 is SGHTS and CDR2 is YDEGEE. Trimming pared 1 base from V and 1 base from J, leaving 8 bases between. This chain's CDR3 is CASSLSQGNTGELFF. Written as DNA, the CDR3 is TGTGCCAGCAGCTTGTCGCAGGGGAACACCGGGGAGCTGTTTTTT.